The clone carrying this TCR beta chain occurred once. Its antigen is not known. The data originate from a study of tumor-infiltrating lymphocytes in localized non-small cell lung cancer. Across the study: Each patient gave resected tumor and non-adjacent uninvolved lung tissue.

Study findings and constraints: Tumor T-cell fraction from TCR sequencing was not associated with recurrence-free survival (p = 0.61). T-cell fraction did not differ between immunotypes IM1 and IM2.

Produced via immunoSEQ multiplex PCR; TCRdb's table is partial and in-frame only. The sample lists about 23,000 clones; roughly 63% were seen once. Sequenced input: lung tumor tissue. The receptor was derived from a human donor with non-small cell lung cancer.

CDR3 region: CASSINGDYGYTF. The CDR3 DNA reads as TGTGCCAGTAGTATAAACGGCGACTATGGCTACACCTTC. The rearrangement links TRBV19 to TRBJ1-2; D remains unclear. With 2 bases removed from V and 3 bases from J, the gap between germline ends came to 7 bases. CDR1 and CDR2 from the germline V gene are LNHDA and SQIVND (reference sequence). There are 13 residues in the CDR3.